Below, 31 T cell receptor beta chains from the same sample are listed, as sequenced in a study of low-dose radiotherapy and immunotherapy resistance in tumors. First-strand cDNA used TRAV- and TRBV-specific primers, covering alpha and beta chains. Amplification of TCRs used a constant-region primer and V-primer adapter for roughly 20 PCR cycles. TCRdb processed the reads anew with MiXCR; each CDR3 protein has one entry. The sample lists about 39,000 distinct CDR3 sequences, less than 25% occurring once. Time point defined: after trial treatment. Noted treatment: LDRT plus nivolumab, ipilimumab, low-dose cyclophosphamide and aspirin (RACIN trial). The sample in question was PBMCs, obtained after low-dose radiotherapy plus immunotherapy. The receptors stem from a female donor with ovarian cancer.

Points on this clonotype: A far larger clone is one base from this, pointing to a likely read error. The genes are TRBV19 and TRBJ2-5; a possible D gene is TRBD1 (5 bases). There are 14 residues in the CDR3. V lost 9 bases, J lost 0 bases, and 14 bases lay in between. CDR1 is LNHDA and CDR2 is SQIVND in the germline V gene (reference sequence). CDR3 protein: CARSMSRDQETQYF. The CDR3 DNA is TGTGCCAGGAGCATGAGCAGGGACCAAGAGACCCAGTACTTC.

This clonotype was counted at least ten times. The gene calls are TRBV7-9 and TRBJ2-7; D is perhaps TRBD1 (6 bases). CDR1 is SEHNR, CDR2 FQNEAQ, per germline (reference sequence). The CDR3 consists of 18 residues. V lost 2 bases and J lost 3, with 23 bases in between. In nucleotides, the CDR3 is TGTGCCAGCAGCTTAATCGGCTTAGGGCCAGGGGAAATCTACGAGCAGTACTTC. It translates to CASSLIGLGPGEIYEQYF.

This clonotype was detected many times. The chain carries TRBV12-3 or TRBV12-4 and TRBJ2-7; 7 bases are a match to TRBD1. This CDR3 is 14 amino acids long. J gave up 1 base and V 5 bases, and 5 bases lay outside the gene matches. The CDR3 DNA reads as TGTGCCAGCAGTCCGACAGGGCCGTCCTACGAGCAGTACTTC. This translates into CASSPTGPSYEQYF.

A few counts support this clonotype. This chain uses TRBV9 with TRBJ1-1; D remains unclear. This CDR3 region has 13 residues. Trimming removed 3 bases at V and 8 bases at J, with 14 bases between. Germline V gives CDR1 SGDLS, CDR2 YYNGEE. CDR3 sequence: CASSGLDSGEAFF. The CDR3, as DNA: TGTGCCAGCAGCGGGTTAGACTCCGGGGAAGCTTTCTTT. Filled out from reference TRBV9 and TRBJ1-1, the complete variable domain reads DSGVTQTPKHLITATGQRVTLRCSPRSGDLSVYWYQQSLDQGLQFLIQYYNGEERAKGNILERFSAQQFPDLHSELNLSSLELGDSALYFCASSGLDSGEAFFGQGTRLTVV.

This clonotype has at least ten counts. CDR3 in amino acids: CASSQWGYSGELFF. CDR3 nucleotides: TGCGCCAGCAGCCAGTGGGGGTACTCCGGGGAGCTGTTTTTT. V is TRBV4-1 and J is TRBJ2-2; D might be TRBD1 or TRBD2, each matching 5 bases. The length of the CDR3 is 14 residues. Germline assignment: CDR1 MGHRA and CDR2 YSYEKL. Trimming took off 3 bases at V and 6 bases at J, with 11 bases between the two ends.

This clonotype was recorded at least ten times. The CDR3 nucleotides are TGCAGCGTCCTACGAAACGCAGGCACCGGGGAGCTGTTTTTT. As protein: CSVLRNAGTGELFF. J is TRBJ2-2 and V is TRBV29-1; D call uncertain. From germline, CDR1 is SQVTM and CDR2 ANQGSEA. This CDR3 region has 14 residues. V lost 6 bases and J lost 4, with 15 bases in between.

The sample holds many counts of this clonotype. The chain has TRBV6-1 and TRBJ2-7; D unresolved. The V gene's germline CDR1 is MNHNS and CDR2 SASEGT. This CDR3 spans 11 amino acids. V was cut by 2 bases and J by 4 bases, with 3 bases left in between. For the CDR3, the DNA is TGTGCCAGCAGTGAATCTTACGAGCAGTACTTC. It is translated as CASSESYEQYF.

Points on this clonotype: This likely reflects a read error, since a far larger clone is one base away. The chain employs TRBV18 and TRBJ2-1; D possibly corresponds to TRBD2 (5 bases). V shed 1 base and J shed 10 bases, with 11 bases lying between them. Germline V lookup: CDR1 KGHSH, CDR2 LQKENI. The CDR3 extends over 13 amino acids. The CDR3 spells CASSPLGSGEQFF. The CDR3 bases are TGTGCCAGCTCACCACTAGGGAGCGGCGAGCAGTTCTTC.

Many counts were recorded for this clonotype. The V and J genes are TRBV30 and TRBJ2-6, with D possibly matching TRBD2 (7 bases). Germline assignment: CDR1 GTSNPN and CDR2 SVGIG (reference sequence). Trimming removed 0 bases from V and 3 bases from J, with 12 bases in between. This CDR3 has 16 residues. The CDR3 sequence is CAWSVGGALGANVLTF. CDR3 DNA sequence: TGTGCCTGGAGTGTGGGGGGGGCGCTTGGGGCCAACGTCCTGACTTTC.

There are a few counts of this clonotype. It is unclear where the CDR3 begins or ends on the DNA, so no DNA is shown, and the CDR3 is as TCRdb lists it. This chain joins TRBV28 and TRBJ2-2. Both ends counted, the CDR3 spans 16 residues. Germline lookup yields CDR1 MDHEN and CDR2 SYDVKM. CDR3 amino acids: CASSLLDGNTGELFFF.

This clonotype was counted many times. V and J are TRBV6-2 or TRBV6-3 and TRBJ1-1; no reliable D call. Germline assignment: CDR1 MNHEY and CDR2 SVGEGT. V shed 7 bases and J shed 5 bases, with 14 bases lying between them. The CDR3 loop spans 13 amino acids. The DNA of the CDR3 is TGTGCCAGCACCGGTCCAGGCGGGACTGAAGCTTTCTTT. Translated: CASTGPGGTEAFF.

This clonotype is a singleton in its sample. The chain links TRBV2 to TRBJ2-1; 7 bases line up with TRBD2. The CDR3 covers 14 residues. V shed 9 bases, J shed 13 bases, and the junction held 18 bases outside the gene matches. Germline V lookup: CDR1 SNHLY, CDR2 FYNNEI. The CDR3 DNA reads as TGTGCCAGTAGAGCAGCGGGGCTTGGGGGGACCCAGTTCTTC. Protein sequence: CASRAAGLGGTQFF.

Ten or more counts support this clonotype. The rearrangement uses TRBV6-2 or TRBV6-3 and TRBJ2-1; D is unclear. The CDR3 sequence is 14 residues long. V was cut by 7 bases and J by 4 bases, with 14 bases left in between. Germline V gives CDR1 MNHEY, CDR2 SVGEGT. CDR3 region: CASIIGPSYNEQFF. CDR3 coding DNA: TGTGCCAGCATCATAGGCCCTAGTTACAATGAGCAGTTCTTC.

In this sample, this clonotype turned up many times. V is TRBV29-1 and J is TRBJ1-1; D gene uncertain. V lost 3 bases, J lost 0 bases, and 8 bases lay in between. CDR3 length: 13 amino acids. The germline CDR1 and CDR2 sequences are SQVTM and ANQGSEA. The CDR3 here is CSVDGRLNTEAFF. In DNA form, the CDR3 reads TGCAGCGTTGATGGCCGGCTGAACACTGAAGCTTTCTTT.

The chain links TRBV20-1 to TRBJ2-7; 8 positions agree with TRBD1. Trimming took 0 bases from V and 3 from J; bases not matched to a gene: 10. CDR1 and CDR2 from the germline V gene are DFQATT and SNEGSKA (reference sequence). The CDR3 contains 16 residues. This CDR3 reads CSARDQRTGYFYEQYF. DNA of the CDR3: TGCAGTGCTAGAGATCAAAGGACAGGGTACTTCTACGAGCAGTACTTC.

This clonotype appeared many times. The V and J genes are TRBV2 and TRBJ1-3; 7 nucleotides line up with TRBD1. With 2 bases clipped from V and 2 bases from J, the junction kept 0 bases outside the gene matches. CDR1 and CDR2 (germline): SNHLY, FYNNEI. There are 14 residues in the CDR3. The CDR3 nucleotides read TGTGCCAGCAGTGAACAGGGGGCTGGAAACACCATATATTTT. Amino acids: CASSEQGAGNTIYF.

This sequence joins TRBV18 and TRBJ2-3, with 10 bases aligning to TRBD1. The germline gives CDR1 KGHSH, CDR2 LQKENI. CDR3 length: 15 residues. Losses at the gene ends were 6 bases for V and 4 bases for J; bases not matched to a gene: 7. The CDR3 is CASSPTGGLADTQYF. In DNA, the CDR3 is TGTGCCAGCTCCCCGACAGGGGGCTTGGCAGATACGCAGTATTTT.

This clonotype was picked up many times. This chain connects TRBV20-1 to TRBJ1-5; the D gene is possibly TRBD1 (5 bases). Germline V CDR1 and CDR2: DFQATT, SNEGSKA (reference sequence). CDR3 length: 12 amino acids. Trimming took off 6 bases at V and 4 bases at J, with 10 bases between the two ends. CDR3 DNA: TGCAGTGCCAGGGCACAGAATCAGCCCCAGCATTTT. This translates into CSARAQNQPQHF.

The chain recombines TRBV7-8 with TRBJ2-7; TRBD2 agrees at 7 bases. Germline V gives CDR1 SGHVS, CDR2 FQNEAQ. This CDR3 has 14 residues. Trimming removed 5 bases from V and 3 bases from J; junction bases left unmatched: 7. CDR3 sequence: CASSGGSPRYEQYF. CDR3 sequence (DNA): TGTGCCAGCAGCGGCGGGAGCCCCCGCTACGAGCAGTACTTC.

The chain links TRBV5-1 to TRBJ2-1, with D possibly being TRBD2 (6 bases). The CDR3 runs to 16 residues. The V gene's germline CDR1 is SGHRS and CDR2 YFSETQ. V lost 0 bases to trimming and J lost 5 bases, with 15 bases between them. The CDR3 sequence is CASSLVGGPANNEQFF. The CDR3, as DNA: TGCGCCAGCAGCTTGGTCGGGGGTCCCGCAAACAATGAGCAGTTCTTC.

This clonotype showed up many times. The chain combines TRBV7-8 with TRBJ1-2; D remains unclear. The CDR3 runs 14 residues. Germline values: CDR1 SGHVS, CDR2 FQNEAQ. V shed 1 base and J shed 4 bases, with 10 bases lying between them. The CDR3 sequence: CASSLDVTGYGYTF. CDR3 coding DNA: TGTGCCAGCAGCTTAGATGTCACGGGCTATGGCTACACCTTC.

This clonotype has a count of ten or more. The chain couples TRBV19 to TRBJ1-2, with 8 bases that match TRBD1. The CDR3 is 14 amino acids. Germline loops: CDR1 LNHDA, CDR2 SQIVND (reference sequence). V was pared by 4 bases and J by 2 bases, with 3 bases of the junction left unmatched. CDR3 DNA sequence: TGTGCCAGTAGTACGGACAGGGCGAACTATGGCTACACCTTC. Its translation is CASSTDRANYGYTF.

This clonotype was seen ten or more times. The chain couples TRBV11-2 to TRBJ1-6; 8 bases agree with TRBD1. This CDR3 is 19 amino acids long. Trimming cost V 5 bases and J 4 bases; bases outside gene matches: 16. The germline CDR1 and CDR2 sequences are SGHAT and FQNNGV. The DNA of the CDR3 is TGTGCCAGCAGCCATGCAATACCCACCGGGACAGGATATAATTCACCCCTCCACTTT. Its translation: CASSHAIPTGTGYNSPLHF.

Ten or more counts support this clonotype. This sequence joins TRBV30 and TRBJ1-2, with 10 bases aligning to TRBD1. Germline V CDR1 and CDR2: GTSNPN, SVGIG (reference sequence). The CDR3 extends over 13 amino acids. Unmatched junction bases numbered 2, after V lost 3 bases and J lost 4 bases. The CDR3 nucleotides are TGTGCCTGGAGGACAGGGGGCGCCTATGGCTACACCTTC. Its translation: CAWRTGGAYGYTF.

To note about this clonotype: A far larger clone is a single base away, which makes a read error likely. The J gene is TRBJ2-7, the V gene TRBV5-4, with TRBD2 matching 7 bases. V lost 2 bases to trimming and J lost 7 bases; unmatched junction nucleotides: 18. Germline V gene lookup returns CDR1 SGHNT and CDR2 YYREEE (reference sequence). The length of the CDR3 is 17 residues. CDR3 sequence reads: CASSFGLSLAADNEQYF. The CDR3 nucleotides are TGTGCCAGCAGCTTCGGGTTGTCGCTAGCGGCCGACAATGAGCAGTACTTC.

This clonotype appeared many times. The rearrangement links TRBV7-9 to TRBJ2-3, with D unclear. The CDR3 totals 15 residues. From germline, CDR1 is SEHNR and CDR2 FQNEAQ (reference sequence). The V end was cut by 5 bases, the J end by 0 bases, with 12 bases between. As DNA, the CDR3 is TGTGCCAGCAGCGACGACGCCGCTAGCACAGATACGCAGTATTTT. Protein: CASSDDAASTDTQYF.

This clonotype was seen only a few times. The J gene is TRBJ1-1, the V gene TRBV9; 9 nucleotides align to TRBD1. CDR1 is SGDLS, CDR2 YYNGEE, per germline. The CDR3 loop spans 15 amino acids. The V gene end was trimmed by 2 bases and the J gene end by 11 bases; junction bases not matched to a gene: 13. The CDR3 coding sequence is TGTGCCAGCAGCGTGGGACAGGGCGTCCCAGGGGTGGCTTTCTTT. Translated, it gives CASSVGQGVPGVAFF.

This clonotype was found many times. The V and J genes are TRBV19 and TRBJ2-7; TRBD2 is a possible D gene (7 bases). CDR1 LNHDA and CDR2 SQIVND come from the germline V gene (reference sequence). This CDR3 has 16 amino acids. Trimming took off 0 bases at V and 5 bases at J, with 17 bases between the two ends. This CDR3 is CASSIEVAGAGNEQYF. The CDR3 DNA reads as TGTGCCAGTAGTATAGAGGTTGCGGGGGCCGGCAACGAGCAGTACTTC.

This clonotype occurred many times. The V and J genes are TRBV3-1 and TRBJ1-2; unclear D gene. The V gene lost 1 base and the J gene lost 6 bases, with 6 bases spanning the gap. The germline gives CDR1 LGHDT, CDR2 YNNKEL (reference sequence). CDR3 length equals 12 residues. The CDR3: CASSQGQDGYTF. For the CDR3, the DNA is TGTGCCAGCAGCCAAGGACAAGATGGCTACACCTTC.

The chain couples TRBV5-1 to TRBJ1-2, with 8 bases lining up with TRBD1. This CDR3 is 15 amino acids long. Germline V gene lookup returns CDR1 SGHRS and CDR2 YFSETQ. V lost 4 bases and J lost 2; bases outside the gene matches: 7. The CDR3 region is CASSDRQGTNYGYTF. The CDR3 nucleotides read TGCGCCAGCAGCGACAGACAGGGGACGAACTATGGCTACACCTTC.

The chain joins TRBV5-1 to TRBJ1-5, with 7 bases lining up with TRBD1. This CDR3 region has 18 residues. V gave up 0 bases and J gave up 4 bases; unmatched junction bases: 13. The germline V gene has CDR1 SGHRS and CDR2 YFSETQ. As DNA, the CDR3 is TGCGCCAGCAGCTTGGTCCGGGGACAGCCCTTATTAAATCAGCCCCAGCATTTT. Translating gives CASSLVRGQPLLNQPQHF.